This TCR beta chain emerged from a study of blood T cell repertoires in COVID-19. Overall study: Spain, Italy and the United States supplied samples that represented acute and convalescent COVID-19.

Here immunoSEQ multiplex PCR was the method, and the copy in TCRdb shows in-frame clones only, minus some. This table holds around 300,000 clones, about 90% found once. Those who participated ranged in age from about 18 to 89 years and resided in 20 to 30 US areas. Before being deemed recovered, Cohort 3 donors had two negative PCRs, clearance, or symptom resolution. The sequence was collected from a man aged 30 to 45 who had recovered from COVID-19. The sequencing input was PBMCs or T cells enriched from blood (not recorded which).

The CDR3 here is CASSETRQGTEAFF. DNA of the CDR3: TGCGCCAGCAGTGAAACCCGACAGGGAACTGAAGCTTTCTTT. V is TRBV10-1 and J is TRBJ1-1, with 7 bases fitting TRBD1. This CDR3 region has 14 residues. V gave up 3 bases and J gave up 5 bases; unmatched junction bases: 6. Germline-derived CDR1 and CDR2 are WNHNN and SYGVQD (reference sequence).